This entry lists 7 T cell receptor beta chains sequenced from one sample in a study of response to subunit inactivated influenza vaccine. TCRdb reprocessed the RT-PCR reads with MiXCR, giving one entry per CDR3 protein. The sample shows about 650,000 distinct CDR3 sequences, less than 15% of them seen only once. Source: PBMCs from blood, taken about 14 days before vaccination. All receptors come from a man aged 50 to 60 who received an inactivated influenza vaccine.

V usage is TRBV12-5 and J usage is TRBJ1-5; D remains unclear. Germline V CDR1 and CDR2: LGHNT, FRNRAP. The V gene lost 6 bases and the J gene lost 8 bases, with 8 bases spanning the gap. This CDR3 has 11 amino acids. CDR3: CASGLREPQHF. The CDR3 DNA is TGTGCTAGTGGCCTAAGAGAGCCCCAGCATTTT.

There are a few counts of this clonotype. This chain uses TRBV29-1 with TRBJ2-1; 7 bases are shared with TRBD2. The germline V gene has CDR1 SQVTM and CDR2 ANQGSEA. The CDR3 sequence is 13 residues long. The V and J ends lost 4 bases and 6 bases, in that order; junction bases with no gene match: 6. The CDR3 reads CSVVGGGPNEQFF. In nucleotides, the CDR3 is TGCAGCGTTGTCGGGGGAGGGCCCAATGAGCAGTTCTTC.

The V call is TRBV12-3 or TRBV12-4, the J call TRBJ1-1; D gene uncertain. The CDR3 is made up of 11 amino acids. V lost 5 bases and J 11 bases, leaving 12 bases between the germline ends. Here the CDR3 reads CASSATAGAFF. The DNA of the CDR3 is TGTGCCAGCAGTGCAACCGCGGGGGCTTTCTTT.

V usage is TRBV4-3 and J usage is TRBJ2-5; D may be TRBD2 (6 bases). The CDR3 totals 16 residues. V was trimmed by 0 bases and J by 2 bases, leaving 13 bases between them. Germline V gene lookup returns CDR1 LGHNA and CDR2 YSLEER. The CDR3 sequence: CASSQDWRGGQETQYF. CDR3 nucleotide sequence: TGCGCCAGCAGCCAAGATTGGAGGGGAGGTCAAGAGACCCAGTACTTC.

CDR3 DNA sequence: TGTGCCAGCAGTTATTCGGTGTCACCCCTCCACTTT. It translates to CASSYSVSPLHF. This chain links TRBV6-6 with TRBJ1-6; no clear D. The length of the CDR3 is 12 residues. The germline gives CDR1 MNHNY, CDR2 SVGAGI (reference sequence). The V and J ends lost 3 bases and 10 bases respectively, with 7 bases between them.

The chain carries TRBV20-1 and TRBJ2-5; possible D gene TRBD2, 6 bases. V lost 0 bases to trimming and J lost 4 bases, with 15 bases between them. The CDR3 consists of 15 residues. Per the germline V gene, CDR1 is DFQATT and CDR2 is SNEGSKA (reference sequence). CDR3 loop: CSARDRRGTLETQYF. The CDR3 DNA sequence: TGCAGTGCTAGAGATCGACGGGGGACCTTAGAGACCCAGTACTTC.

This clonotype has ten or more counts. The chain joins TRBV4-1 to TRBJ2-1; TRBD2 might be the D (7 bases). Trimming took off 2 bases at V and 16 bases at J, with 21 bases between the two ends. The germline V gene has CDR1 MGHRA and CDR2 YSYEKL. The CDR3 is 14 residues long. CDR3 protein: CASSQWGGGPRFFF. The CDR3 region has the DNA TGCGCCAGCAGCCAATGGGGGGGGGGCCCAAGGTTTTTCTTC.